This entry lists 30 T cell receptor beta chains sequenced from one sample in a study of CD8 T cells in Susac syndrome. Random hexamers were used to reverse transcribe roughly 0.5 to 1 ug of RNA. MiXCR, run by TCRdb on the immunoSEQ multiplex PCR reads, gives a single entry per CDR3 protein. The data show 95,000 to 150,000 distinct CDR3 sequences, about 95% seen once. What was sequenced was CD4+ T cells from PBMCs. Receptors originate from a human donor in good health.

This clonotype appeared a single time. In DNA form, the CDR3 reads TGTGCCAGCAGCTTACGGGACAGGGGGGACGAGCAGTACTTC. This codes for CASSLRDRGDEQYF. V is TRBV11-3 and J is TRBJ2-7; 11 bases are shared with TRBD1. The CDR3 has 14 residues. From germline, CDR1 is SGHNT and CDR2 YENEEA. Trimming removed 2 bases from V and 5 bases from J; junction bases left unmatched: 2.

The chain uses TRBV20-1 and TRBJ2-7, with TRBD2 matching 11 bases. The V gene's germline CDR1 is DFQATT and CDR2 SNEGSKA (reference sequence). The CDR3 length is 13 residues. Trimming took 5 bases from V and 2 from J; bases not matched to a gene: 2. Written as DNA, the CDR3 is TGCAGTGCTCCGGGACTAGCGGCCTACGAGCAGTACTTC. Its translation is CSAPGLAAYEQYF.

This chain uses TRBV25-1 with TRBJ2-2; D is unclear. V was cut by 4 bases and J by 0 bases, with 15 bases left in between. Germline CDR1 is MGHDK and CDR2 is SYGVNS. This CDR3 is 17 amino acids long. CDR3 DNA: TGTGCCAGCAGTGCCCCCGTGGGGAATTCGAACACCGGGGAGCTGTTTTTT. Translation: CASSAPVGNSNTGELFF.

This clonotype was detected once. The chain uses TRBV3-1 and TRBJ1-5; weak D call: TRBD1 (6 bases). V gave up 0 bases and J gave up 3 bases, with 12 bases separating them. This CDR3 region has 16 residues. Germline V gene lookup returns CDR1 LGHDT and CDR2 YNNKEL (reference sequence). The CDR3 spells CASSQEGGAVNQPQHF. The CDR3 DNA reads TGTGCCAGCAGCCAAGAGGGGGGGGCGGTCAATCAGCCCCAGCATTTT.

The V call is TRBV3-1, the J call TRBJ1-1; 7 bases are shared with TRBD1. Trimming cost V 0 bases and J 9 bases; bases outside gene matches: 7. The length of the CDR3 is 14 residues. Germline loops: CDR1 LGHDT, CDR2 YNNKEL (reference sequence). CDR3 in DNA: TGTGCCAGCAGCCAAGATAAGGGGGCGACCCAAGCTTTCTTT. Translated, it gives CASSQDKGATQAFF.

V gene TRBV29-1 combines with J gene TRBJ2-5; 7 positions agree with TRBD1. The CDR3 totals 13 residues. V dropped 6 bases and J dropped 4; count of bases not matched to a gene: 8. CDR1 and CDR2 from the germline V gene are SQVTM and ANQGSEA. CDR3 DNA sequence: TGCAGCGTGGATACTAGGGGGCTAGAGACCCAGTACTTC. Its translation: CSVDTRGLETQYF.

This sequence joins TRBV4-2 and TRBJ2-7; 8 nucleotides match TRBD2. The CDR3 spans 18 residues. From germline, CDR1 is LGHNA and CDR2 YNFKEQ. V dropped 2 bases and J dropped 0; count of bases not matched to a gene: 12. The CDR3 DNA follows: TGTGCCAGCAGCCAACGAACCCTTACTAGCGGAAACTCCTACGAGCAGTACTTC. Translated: CASSQRTLTSGNSYEQYF.

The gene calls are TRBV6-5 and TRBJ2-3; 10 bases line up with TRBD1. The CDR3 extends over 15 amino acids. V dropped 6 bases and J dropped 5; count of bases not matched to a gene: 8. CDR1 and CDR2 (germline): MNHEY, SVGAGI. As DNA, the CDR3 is TGTGCCAGCAGCTATGGACAGGGGGGAGGAGATACGCAGTATTTT. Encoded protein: CASSYGQGGGDTQYF.

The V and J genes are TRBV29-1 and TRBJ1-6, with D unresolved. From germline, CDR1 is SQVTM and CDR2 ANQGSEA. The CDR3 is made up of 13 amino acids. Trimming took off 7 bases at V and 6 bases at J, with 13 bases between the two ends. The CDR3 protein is CSAKTDFNSPLHF. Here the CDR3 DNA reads TGCAGCGCCAAGACGGATTTTAATTCACCCCTCCACTTT.

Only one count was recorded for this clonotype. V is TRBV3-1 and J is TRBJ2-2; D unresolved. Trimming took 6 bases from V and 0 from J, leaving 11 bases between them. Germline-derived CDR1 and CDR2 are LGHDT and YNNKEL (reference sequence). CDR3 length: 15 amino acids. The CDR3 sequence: CASSGRISNTGELFF. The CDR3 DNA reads TGTGCCAGCAGTGGTCGCATCTCGAACACCGGGGAGCTGTTTTTT.

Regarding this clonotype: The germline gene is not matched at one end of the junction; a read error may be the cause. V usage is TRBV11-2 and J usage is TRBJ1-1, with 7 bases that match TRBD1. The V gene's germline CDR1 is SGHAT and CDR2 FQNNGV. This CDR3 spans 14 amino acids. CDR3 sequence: CASRIGQVGTEVFF. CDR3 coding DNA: TGTGCCAGCAGGATCGGACAGGTTGGCACTGAAGTTTTCTTT. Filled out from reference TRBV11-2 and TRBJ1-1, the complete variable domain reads EAGVAQSPRYKIIEKRQSVAFWCNPISGHATLYWYQQILGQGPKLLIQFQNNGVVDDSQLPKDRFSAERLKGVDSTLKIQPAKLEDSAVYLCASRIGQVGTEVFFGQGTRLTVV.

The CDR3 DNA follows: TGTGCCAGCAGCTCGGGACTAGCGGGAGCCCAAGAGACCCAGTACTTC. Its protein product is CASSSGLAGAQETQYF. This chain uses TRBV3-1 with TRBJ2-5; TRBD2 matches at 14 bases. Germline V CDR1 and CDR2: LGHDT, YNNKEL (reference sequence). This CDR3 spans 16 amino acids. The trim removed 5 bases at V and 1 base at J, leaving 3 bases unmatched.

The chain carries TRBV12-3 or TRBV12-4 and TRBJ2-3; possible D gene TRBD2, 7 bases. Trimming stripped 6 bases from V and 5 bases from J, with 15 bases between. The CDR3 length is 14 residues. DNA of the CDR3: TGTGCCAGCAGCCGAAGGGGGAGGGGAGATACGCAGTATTTT. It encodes CASSRRGRGDTQYF.

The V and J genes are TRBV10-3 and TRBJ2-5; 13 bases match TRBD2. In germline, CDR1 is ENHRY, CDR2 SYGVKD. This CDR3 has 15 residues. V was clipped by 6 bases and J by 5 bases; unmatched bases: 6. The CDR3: CAIRRTSGSGETQYF. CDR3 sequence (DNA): TGTGCCATCAGGAGGACTAGCGGGAGTGGGGAGACCCAGTACTTC.

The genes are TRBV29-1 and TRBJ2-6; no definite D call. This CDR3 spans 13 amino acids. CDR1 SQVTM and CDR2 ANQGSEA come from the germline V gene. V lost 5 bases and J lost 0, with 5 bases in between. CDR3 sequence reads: CSVFVSGANVLTF. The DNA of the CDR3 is TGCAGCGTTTTCGTCTCTGGGGCCAACGTCCTGACTTTC. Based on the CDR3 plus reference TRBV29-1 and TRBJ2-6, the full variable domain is SAVISQKPSRDICQRGTSLTIQCQVDSQVTMMFWYRQQPGQSLTLIATANQGSEATYESGFVIDKFPISRPNLTFSTLTVSNMSPEDSSIYLCSVFVSGANVLTFGAGSRLTVL.

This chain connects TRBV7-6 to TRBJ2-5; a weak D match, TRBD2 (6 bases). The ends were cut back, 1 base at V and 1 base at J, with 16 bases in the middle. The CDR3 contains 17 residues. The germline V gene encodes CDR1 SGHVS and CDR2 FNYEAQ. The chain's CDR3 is CASSLGRGSRTQETQYF. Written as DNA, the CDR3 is TGTGCCAGCAGCTTAGGGAGGGGCAGCCGGACCCAAGAGACCCAGTACTTC.

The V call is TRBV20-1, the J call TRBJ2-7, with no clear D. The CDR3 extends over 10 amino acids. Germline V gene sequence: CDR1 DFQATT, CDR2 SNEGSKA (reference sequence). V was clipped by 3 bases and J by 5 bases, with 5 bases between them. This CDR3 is CSARDDEQYF. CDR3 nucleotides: TGCAGTGCTAGGGACGACGAGCAGTACTTC.

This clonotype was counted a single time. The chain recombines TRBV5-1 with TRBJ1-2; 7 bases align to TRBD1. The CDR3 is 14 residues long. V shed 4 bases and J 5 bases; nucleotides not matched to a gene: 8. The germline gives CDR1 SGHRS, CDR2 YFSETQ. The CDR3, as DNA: TGCGCCAGCAGCCCCTTCGGGACAGCATATGGCTACACCTTC. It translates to CASSPFGTAYGYTF.

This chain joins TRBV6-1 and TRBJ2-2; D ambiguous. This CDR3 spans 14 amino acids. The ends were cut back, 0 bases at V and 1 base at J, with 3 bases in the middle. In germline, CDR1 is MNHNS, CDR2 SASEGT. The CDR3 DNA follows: TGTGCCAGCAGTGAAGCAGTGAACACCGGGGAGCTGTTTTTT. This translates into CASSEAVNTGELFF.

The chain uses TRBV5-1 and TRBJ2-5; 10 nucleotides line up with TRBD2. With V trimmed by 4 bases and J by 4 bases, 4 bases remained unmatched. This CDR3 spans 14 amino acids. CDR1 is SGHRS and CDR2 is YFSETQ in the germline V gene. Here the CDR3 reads CASSEAGGPETQYF. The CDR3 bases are TGCGCCAGCAGCGAAGCGGGAGGGCCAGAGACCCAGTACTTC. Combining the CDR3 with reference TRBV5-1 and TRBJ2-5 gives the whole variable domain KAGVTQTPRYLIKTRGQQVTLSCSPISGHRSVSWYQQTPGQGLQFLFEYFSETQRNKGNFPGRFSGRQFSNSRSEMNVSTLELGDSALYLCASSEAGGPETQYFGPGTRLLVL.

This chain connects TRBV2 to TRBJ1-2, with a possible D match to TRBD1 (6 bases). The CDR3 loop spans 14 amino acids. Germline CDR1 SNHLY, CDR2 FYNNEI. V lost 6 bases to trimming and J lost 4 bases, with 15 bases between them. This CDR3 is CASSDRDTVYGYTF. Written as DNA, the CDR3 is TGTGCCAGCAGCGACCGGGACACGGTCTATGGCTACACCTTC.

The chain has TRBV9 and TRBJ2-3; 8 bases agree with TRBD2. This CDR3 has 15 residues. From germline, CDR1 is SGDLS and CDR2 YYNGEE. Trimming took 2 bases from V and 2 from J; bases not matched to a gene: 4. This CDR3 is CASSVSGIHTDTQYF. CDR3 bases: TGTGCCAGCAGCGTTAGCGGGATTCACACAGATACGCAGTATTTT.

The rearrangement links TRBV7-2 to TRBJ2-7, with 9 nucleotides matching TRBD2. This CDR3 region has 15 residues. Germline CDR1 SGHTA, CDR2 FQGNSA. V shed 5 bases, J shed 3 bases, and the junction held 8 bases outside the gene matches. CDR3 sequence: CASSPIAGANYEQYF. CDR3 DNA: TGTGCCAGCAGCCCGATAGCGGGAGCGAACTACGAGCAGTACTTC. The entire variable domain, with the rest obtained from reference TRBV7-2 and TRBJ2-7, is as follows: GAGVSQSPSNKVTEKGKDVELRCDPISGHTALYWYRQSLGQGLEFLIYFQGNSAPDKSGLPSDRFSAERTGGSVSTLTIQRTQQEDSAVYLCASSPIAGANYEQYFGPGTRLTVT.

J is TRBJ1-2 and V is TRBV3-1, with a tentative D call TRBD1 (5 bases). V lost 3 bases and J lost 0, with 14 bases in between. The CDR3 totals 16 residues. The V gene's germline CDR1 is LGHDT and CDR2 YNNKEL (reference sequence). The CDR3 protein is CASSQGPWNTNYGYTF. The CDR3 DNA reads TGTGCCAGCAGCCAGGGACCGTGGAATACTAACTATGGCTACACCTTC.

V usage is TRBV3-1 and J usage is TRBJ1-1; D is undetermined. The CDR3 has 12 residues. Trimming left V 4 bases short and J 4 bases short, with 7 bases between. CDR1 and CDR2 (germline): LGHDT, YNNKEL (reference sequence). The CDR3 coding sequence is TGTGCCAGCAGCCGTTGGGGCACTGAAGCTTTCTTT. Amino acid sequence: CASSRWGTEAFF.

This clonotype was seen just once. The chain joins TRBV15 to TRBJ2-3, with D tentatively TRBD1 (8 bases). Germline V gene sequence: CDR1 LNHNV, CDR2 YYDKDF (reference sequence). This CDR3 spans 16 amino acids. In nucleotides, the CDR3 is TGTACCCGCAGCAGACTACAGGGGGGGATGACAGATACGCAGTATTTT. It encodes CTRSRLQGGMTDTQYF.

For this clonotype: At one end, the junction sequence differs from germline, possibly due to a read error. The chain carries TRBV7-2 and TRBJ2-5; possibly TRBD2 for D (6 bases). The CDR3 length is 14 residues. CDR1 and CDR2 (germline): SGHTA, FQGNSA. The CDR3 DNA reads TGTGCCAGCAGCTTAGGGGTAGCGGAAGAGACCCAGCACTTC. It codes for CASSLGVAEETQHF.

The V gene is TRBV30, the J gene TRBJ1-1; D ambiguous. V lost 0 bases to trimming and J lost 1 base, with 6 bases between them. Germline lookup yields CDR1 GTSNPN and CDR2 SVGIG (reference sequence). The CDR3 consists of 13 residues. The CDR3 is CAWSVGANTEAFF. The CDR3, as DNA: TGTGCCTGGAGTGTGGGAGCGAACACTGAAGCTTTCTTT. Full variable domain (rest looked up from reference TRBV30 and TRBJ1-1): SQTIHQWPATLVQPVGSPLSLECTVEGTSNPNLYWYRQAAGRGLQLLFYSVGIGQISSEVPQNLSASRPQDRQFILSSKKLLLSDSGFYLCAWSVGANTEAFFGQGTRLTVV.

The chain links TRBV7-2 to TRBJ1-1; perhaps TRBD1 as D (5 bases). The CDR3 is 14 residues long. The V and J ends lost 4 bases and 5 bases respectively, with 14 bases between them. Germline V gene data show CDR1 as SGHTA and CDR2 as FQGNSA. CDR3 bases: TGTGCCAGCAGCTCTACCTTCGCAGGGACTGAAGCTTTCTTT. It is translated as CASSSTFAGTEAFF.

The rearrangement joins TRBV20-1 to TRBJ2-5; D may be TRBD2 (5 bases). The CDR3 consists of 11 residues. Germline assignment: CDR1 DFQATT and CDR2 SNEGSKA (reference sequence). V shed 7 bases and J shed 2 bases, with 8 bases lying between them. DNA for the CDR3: TGCAGTGGTGGACTGCAAGAGACCCAGTACTTC. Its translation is CSGGLQETQYF.